Sequencing of this T cell receptor beta chain was carried out in a study of blood T cell repertoires in COVID-19. The overall study: Material from acute and convalescent COVID-19 was sourced from the United States, Italy and Spain. T cells, B-cell-depleted T cells, or PBMCs provided the cDNA or gDNA that served as material.

Trimming took off 0 bases at V and 2 bases at J, with 5 bases between the two ends. CDR3 length: 13 residues. CDR1 SGDLS and CDR2 YYNGEE come from the germline V gene. Per the original data handling: Estimation of nucleated cell counts relied on the amplification of reference gene primers. The data were produced by immunoSEQ multiplex PCR, yet TCRdb's version contains in-frame clones alone and is incomplete. The V and J calls and the clone size are those of that table, but D and trimming were determined from the DNA. The sample records about 16,000 clones, around 94% being singletons. The specimen sequenced was peripheral blood. This sequence joins TRBV9 and TRBJ2-5; unclear D gene. This receptor was taken from a human donor with active COVID-19. The donor label of this sample is uncertain. The CDR3 sequence is CASSVGPQETQYF. As DNA, the CDR3 is TGTGCCAGCAGCGTAGGTCCTCAAGAGACCCAGTACTTC.